This TCR beta chain comes out of a study of blood T cell repertoires in COVID-19. The wider study: Samples taken during acute and convalescent COVID-19 were collected in the United States, Italy and Spain. T cells, B-cell-depleted T cells, or PBMCs supplied cDNA or gDNA.

Generated by immunoSEQ multiplex PCR, the TCRdb table keeps only in-frame clones and is missing some. The sample contains some 300,000 clones, just under 90% of which appear only once. Germline V CDR1 and CDR2: ENHRY, SYGVKD. The CDR3 is 14 amino acids. V was cut by 11 bases and J by 3 bases, with 17 bases left in between. Which cohort a participant joined came from the clinical history participants gave. Each exposed participant met a COVID-19 case in the 2 weeks preceding study entry. This clone was counted once. The clonotype originates from a woman in her fifties or sixties who had been exposed to COVID-19. The chain joins TRBV10-3 to TRBJ2-1; D may be TRBD2 (5 bases). Material for sequencing was PBMCs or T cells enriched from blood (not recorded which). DNA for the CDR3: TGTGCCGTCGCGACCGGGAAAGACTACAATGAGCAGTTCTTC. This encodes CAVATGKDYNEQFF.